The 5 T cell receptor beta chains listed next were all sequenced from one sample in a study of CD8 T cells in ankylosing spondylitis. TCRdb reprocessed the 5' RACE reads with MiXCR, giving one entry per CDR3 protein. The table includes around 180,000 distinct CDR3 sequences, over 10% detected once. The sample comprised blood, either unsorted or a sorted T cell fraction (not recorded which). The receptors stem from a female donor with ankylosing spondylitis or in good health (not recorded which).

The gene calls are TRBV5-1 and TRBJ2-3, with D perhaps matching TRBD1 or TRBD2 (6 bases each). Per the germline V gene, CDR1 is SGHRS and CDR2 is YFSETQ. The germline V and J ends were trimmed by 4 bases and 14 bases, with 17 bases remaining between them. The CDR3 runs 12 residues. CDR3 sequence: CASSTGGEFAYF. Here the CDR3 DNA reads TGCGCCAGCAGCACCGGGGGCGAATTTGCGTATTTT. Full variable domain (rest looked up from reference TRBV5-1 and TRBJ2-3): KAGVTQTPRYLIKTRGQQVTLSCSPISGHRSVSWYQQTPGQGLQFLFEYFSETQRNKGNFPGRFSGRQFSNSRSEMNVSTLELGDSALYLCASSTGGEFAYFGPGTRLTVL.

The chain recombines TRBV5-1 with TRBJ2-1, with 9 positions matching TRBD2. After removal of 0 bases from V and 4 bases from J, the junction contained 5 bases not matched to a gene. The CDR3 extends over 16 amino acids. Germline V gives CDR1 SGHRS, CDR2 YFSETQ. The CDR3 here is CASSLVPSGIYNEQFF. CDR3 sequence (DNA): TGCGCCAGCAGCTTGGTGCCTAGCGGGATATACAATGAGCAGTTCTTC.

In its sample, this clonotype was seen many times. The chain uses TRBV21-1 and TRBJ1-2. TRBV21-1 is a pseudogene. This CDR3 spans 20 amino acids. CDR3 loop: CASSNKGSGPERLANYGYTF. The CDR3 nucleotides are TGTGCCAGCAGCAATAAGGGATCGGGACCAGAAAGATTAGCTAACTATGGCTACACCTTC.

This clonotype was counted at least ten times. This chain links TRBV3-1 with TRBJ1-2; no firm D call. Trimming removed 0 bases from V and 5 bases from J, with 7 bases in between. The germline CDR1 and CDR2 sequences are LGHDT and YNNKEL (reference sequence). CDR3 size: 13 residues. CDR3 region: CASSQEGRYGYTF. DNA for the CDR3: TGTGCCAGCAGCCAAGAAGGGAGGTATGGCTACACCTTC.

This clonotype was observed at least ten times. This chain joins TRBV25-1 and TRBJ2-2; TRBD2 is a possible D gene (7 bases). Trimming pared 6 bases from V and 3 bases from J, leaving 11 bases between. The CDR3 has 14 amino acids. Germline CDR1 is MGHDK and CDR2 is SYGVNS. The DNA of the CDR3 is TGTGCCAGCAGAGGGGGGGAGGACACCGGGGAGCTGTTTTTT. Encoded protein: CASRGGEDTGELFF.